The clone carrying this T cell receptor (beta chain) was counted a single time. The V and J ends lost 1 base and 2 bases respectively, with 13 bases between them. This CDR3 has 15 amino acids. From germline, CDR1 is SGHRS and CDR2 YFSETQ. These data originate in a study of blood T cell repertoires in COVID-19. Using immunoSEQ multiplex PCR, the repertoire was profiled, and TCRdb retains in-frame clones only, with some absent. The repertoire consists of about 290,000 clones, with 85% to 90% occurring once and the leading ten covering roughly 10%. The sequencing sample was made of peripheral blood. This chain uses TRBV5-1 with TRBJ2-7; maybe TRBD1 (6 bases). This clonotype was obtained from a woman in her twenties or thirties with COVID-19, enrolled during active disease. For the CDR3, the DNA is TGCGCCAGCAGCTTGTTGCAGGGGCGAACCTACGAGCAGTACTTC. Its translation is CASSLLQGRTYEQYF.